The rows below give T cell receptor beta chains drawn from one sample of a study of blood T cell repertoires in COVID-19. Clones were read by immunoSEQ multiplex PCR, and TCRdb kept only the in-frame ones, dropping some. This table has about 120,000 clones, around 89% appearing once. Sequencing was performed on peripheral blood. These receptors came from a human donor with acute or convalescent COVID-19. The donor label of this sample is uncertain. Each CDR3 is given with its conserved first and last residue. The D gene is left open where the match is weak. Not every row has a clone size; where given, it reads once, few, many or a size class.

TRBV4-1	TRBD1	TRBJ1-2	17	-	CASSQDADRVVGYGYTF	TGCGCCAGCAGCCAAGATGCCGACAGGGTGGTAGGTTATGGCTACACCTTC
TRBV11-2	TRBD2	TRBJ2-1	11	-	CASSWGLVQFF	TGTGCCAGCAGCTGGGGACTAGTGCAGTTCTTC
TRBV2	TRBD1	TRBJ1-2	14	-	CASSRTGARYGYTF	TGTGCCAGCAGTCGAACAGGGGCTAGATATGGCTACACCTTC
TRBV6-2/TRBV6-3	TRBD1	TRBJ2-7	15	once	CASSPPGQGIYEQYF	TGTGCCAGCAGTCCCCCGGGACAGGGAATCTACGAGCAGTACTTC
TRBV24-1	-	TRBJ2-1	12	-	CATSDNYNEQFF	TGTGCCACCAGTGACAATTACAATGAGCAGTTCTTC
TRBV28	-	TRBJ2-7	14	once	CASSLGSGNYEQYF	TGTGCCAGCAGTTTGGGCTCAGGGAACTACGAGCAGTACTTC
TRBV20-1	-	TRBJ1-1	13	-	CSASGRGRTEAFF	TGCAGTGCTAGTGGCAGGGGAAGGACTGAAGCTTTCTTT
TRBV6-2/TRBV6-3	-	TRBJ1-5	15	-	CASSYGGSLNQPQHF	TGTGCCAGCAGTTACGGTGGGAGCCTCAATCAGCCCCAGCATTTT
TRBV6-5	TRBD1	TRBJ1-2	14	once	CASSQQGTNYGYTF	TGTGCCAGCAGCCAACAGGGGACTAACTATGGCTACACCTTC
TRBV5-4	TRBD1	TRBJ2-1	14	-	CASSGIQGYNEQFF	TGTGCCAGCAGCGGAATACAGGGGTACAATGAGCAGTTCTTC
TRBV11-2	TRBD1	TRBJ2-1	14	once	CASSSSGTGYEQFF	TGTGCCAGCAGCTCCTCCGGGACAGGGTATGAGCAGTTCTTC
TRBV4-3	-	TRBJ1-1	18	-	CASSQGILLAGVATEAFF	TGCGCCAGCAGCCAAGGTATTTTACTCGCGGGGGTTGCCACTGAAGCTTTCTTT
TRBV7-3	TRBD2	TRBJ2-3	16	-	CASSPGLAGSTDTQYF	TGTGCCAGCAGCCCGGGACTAGCGGGGAGCACAGATACGCAGTATTTT
TRBV3-1/TRBV3-2	TRBD1	TRBJ2-5	16	-	CASSQEVGQDQETQYF	TGTGCCAGCAGCCAAGAAGTAGGACAGGACCAAGAGACCCAGTACTTC
TRBV3-1/TRBV3-2	-	TRBJ2-5	15	-	CASSQLSGELETQYF	TGTGCCAGCAGCCAACTTTCGGGGGAACTAGAGACCCAGTACTTC
TRBV6-4	TRBD2	TRBJ2-7	14	-	CASSPGTSGRAPYF	TGTGCCAGCAGTCCTGGGACTAGCGGGAGGGCCCCGTACTTC
TRBV25-1	-	TRBJ1-5	14	-	CASSDPGANQPQHF	TGTGCCAGCAGTGATCCAGGGGCCAATCAGCCCCAGCATTTT
TRBV7-3	TRBD1	TRBJ1-1	14	-	CASSPQGALTEAFF	TGTGCCAGCAGCCCGCAGGGGGCGCTCACTGAAGCTTTCTTT
TRBV28	TRBD1	TRBJ2-1	13	-	CATWRDRYNEQFF	TGTGCCACTTGGCGGGACAGGTACAATGAGCAGTTCTTC
TRBV3-1/TRBV3-2	TRBD1	TRBJ2-7	15	-	CASSPQGESSYEQYF	TGTGCCAGCAGCCCCCAGGGGGAGAGCTCCTACGAGCAGTACTTC
TRBV5-1	TRBD2	TRBJ2-1	15	-	CASRQAGGLYNEQFF	TGCGCCAGCAGACAAGCGGGAGGGCTCTACAATGAGCAGTTCTTC
TRBV5-1	TRBD1	TRBJ2-1	20	-	CASSLIGSGGRIVKRNEQFF	TGCGCCAGCAGCTTGATCGGTTCAGGGGGCCGCATAGTGAAGAGGAATGAGCAGTTCTTC
TRBV6-5	-	TRBJ1-3	14	-	CASRWAGGSDTIYF	TGTGCCAGCAGATGGGCGGGGGGGTCGGACACCATATATTTT
TRBV11-2	TRBD2	TRBJ2-2	14	-	CATRTSGNTGELFF	TGTGCCACCCGGACTAGCGGGAACACCGGGGAGCTGTTTTTT
TRBV2	-	TRBJ1-3	16	-	CASRPPAGRTGNTIYF	TGTGCCAGCAGACCGCCGGCAGGGCGGACTGGAAACACCATATATTTT
TRBV2	TRBD1	TRBJ1-4	14	-	CASSEDRANEKLFF	TGTGCCAGCAGTGAGGACAGGGCAAATGAAAAACTGTTTTTT
TRBV5-6	TRBD1	TRBJ1-5	15	-	CASSSGQGVYQPQHF	TGTGCCAGCAGCTCTGGACAGGGGGTCTATCAGCCCCAGCATTTT
TRBV7-9	TRBD1	TRBJ2-5	14	once	CASSSWTGQETQYF	TGTGCCAGCAGCTCGTGGACAGGGCAAGAGACCCAGTACTTC
TRBV10-3	-	TRBJ2-7	13	-	CAISVTGEDEQYF	TGTGCCATCAGTGTAACAGGGGAGGACGAGCAGTACTTC
TRBV6-2/TRBV6-3	TRBD1	TRBJ2-7	15	-	CASSPSGTAPYEQYF	TGTGCCAGCAGCCCCAGTGGGACAGCCCCCTACGAGCAGTACTTC
TRBV19	-	TRBJ1-1	14	-	CASSTGQTNTEAFF	TGTGCCAGTAGTACTGGACAGACGAACACTGAAGCTTTCTTT
TRBV2	-	TRBJ2-3	14	-	CASSEAPSTDTQYF	TGTGCCAGCAGTGAGGCTCCCAGCACAGATACGCAGTATTTT
TRBV11-2	-	TRBJ2-5	11	few	CASSLRETQYF	TGTGCCAGCAGCTTGCGGGAGACCCAGTACTTC
TRBV7-9	-	TRBJ2-5	14	-	CASSFVGLKETQYF	TGTGCCAGCAGCTTCGTTGGGCTAAAAGAGACCCAGTACTTC
TRBV7-2	TRBD2	TRBJ2-3	13	-	CASSLGGSDTQYF	TGTGCCAGCAGTCTCGGGGGGTCAGATACGCAGTATTTT
TRBV28	TRBD1	TRBJ1-2	14	-	CASSSSGTGNGYTF	TGTGCCAGCAGTTCCTCCGGGACAGGGAATGGCTACACCTTC
TRBV18	TRBD1	TRBJ1-2	15	-	CASSPRADRENGYTF	TGTGCCAGCTCACCACGGGCGGACAGGGAAAATGGCTACACCTTC